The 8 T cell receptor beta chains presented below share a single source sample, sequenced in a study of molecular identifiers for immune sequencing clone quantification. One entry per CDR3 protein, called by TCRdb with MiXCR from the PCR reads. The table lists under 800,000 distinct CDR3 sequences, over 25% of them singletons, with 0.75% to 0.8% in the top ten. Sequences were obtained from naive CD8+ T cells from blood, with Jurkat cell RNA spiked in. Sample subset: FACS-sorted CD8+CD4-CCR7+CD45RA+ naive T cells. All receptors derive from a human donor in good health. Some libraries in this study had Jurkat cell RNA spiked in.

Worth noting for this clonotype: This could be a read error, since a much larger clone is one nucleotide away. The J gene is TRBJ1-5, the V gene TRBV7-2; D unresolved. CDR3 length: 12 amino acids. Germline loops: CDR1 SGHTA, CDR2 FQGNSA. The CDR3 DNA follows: TGTGCCCGCAGCTACGTAAATCAGCCCCAGCATTTT. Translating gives CARSYVNQPQHF.

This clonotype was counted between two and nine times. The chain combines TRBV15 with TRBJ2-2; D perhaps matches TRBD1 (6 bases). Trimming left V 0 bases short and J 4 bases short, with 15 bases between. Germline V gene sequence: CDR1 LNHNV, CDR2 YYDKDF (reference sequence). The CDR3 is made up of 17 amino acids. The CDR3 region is CATSRDVGAGSTGELFF. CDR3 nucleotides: TGTGCCACCAGCAGAGATGTGGGGGCAGGGAGCACCGGGGAGCTGTTTTTT.

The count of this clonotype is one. The chain's CDR3 is CSARQDSLNTEAFF. The CDR3 DNA follows: TGCAGTGCTAGACAGGACAGCTTGAACACTGAAGCTTTCTTT. This chain joins TRBV20-1 and TRBJ1-1; tentative D call: TRBD1 (6 bases). The V end lost 2 bases, the J end lost 0 bases, and 10 bases lay between the germline ends. The CDR3 spans 14 residues. Germline lookup yields CDR1 DFQATT and CDR2 SNEGSKA (reference sequence).

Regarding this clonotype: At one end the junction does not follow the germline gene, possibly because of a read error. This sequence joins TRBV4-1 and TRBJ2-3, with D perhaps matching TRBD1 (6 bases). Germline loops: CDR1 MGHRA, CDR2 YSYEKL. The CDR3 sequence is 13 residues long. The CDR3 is CASREGVTGTQYF. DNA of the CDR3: TGCGCCAGCAGAGAGGGGGTAACAGGTACGCAGTATTTT.

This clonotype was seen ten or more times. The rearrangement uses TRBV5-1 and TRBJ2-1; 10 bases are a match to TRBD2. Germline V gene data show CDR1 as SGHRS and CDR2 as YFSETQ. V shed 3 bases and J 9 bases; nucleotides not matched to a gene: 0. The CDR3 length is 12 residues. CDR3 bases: TGCGCCAGCAGCTGGACTAGCGGTGAGCAGTTCTTC. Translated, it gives CASSWTSGEQFF.

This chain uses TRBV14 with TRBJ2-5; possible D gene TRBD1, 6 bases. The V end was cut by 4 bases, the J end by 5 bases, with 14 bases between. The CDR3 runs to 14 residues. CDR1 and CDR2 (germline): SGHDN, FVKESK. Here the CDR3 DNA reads TGTGCCAGCAGCCCGCTACAGGGTTGGGAGACCCAGTACTTC. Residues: CASSPLQGWETQYF.

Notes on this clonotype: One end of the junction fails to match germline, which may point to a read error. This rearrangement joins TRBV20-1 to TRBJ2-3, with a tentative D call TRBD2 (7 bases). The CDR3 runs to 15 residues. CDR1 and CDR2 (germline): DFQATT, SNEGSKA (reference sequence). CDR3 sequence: CSAKERGGSTETPYF. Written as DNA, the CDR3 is TGCAGTGCTAAAGAGAGGGGGGGTTCAACAGAAACGCCGTATTTT.

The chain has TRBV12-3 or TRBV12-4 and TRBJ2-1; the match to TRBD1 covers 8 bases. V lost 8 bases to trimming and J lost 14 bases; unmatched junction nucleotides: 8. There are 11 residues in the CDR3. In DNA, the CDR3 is TGTGCCAGCTGGACAGGGCGGGTCGAGTTCTTC. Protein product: CASWTGRVEFF.